This TCR beta chain was recorded in a study of blood T cell repertoires in COVID-19. About the study: Collection of acute and convalescent COVID-19 samples took place in the United States, Italy and Spain.

Participants spanned ages about 18 to 89 years and resided in 20 to 30 US areas. All recovered Cohort 3 donors got two negative PCRs, got clearance, or saw symptom resolution. Germline V gene data show CDR1 as SEHNR and CDR2 as FQNEAQ (reference sequence). The CDR3 runs to 15 residues. V dropped 4 bases and J dropped 5; count of bases not matched to a gene: 7. Using immunoSEQ multiplex PCR, the repertoire was profiled, and TCRdb retains in-frame clones only, with some absent. The profile shows about 240,000 clones, about 89% of them singletons. This TCR was recovered from a woman in her twenties or thirties who had recovered from COVID-19. The rearrangement uses TRBV7-9 and TRBJ1-1; 10 positions match TRBD1. Specimen: PBMCs or T cells enriched from blood (not recorded which). CDR3 bases: TGTGCCAGCAGCTCCGACAGGGGGCGACGTACTGAAGCTTTCTTT. It yields the protein CASSSDRGRRTEAFF.